A selection of T cell receptor beta chains follows, all from one sample in a study of neurological immune-mediated disorders. TCRdb re-called the 5' RACE reads through MiXCR, storing one row per CDR3 protein. The sample shows about 80,000 distinct CDR3 sequences, 4.3% of them seen only once. Sequenced input: PBMCs. These receptors were obtained from a woman aged 55-70 years with multiple sclerosis. The CDR3 runs from the conserved cysteine through the conserved F or W. The order of the fields is J gene, D gene, V gene, clone size, CDR3 DNA, CDR3 protein. D genes are given only for firm matches. The size field reads once, few or many counts, or a class when the clone is expanded.

j_gene: TRBJ2-2
d_gene: TRBD1
v_gene: TRBV11-2
abundance: many
CDR3nt: TGTGCCAGCAGCTTTGTAGGGACAGGGATCGCCGGGGAGCTGTTTTTT
CDR3aa: CASSFVGTGIAGELFF

j_gene: TRBJ1-1
d_gene: NA
v_gene: TRBV10-3
abundance: many
CDR3nt: TGTGCCATCAGTGTCTTAGGGGCGAGCACTGAAGCTTTCTTT
CDR3aa: CAISVLGASTEAFF

j_gene: TRBJ1-2
d_gene: NA
v_gene: TRBV4-1
abundance: many
CDR3nt: TGCGCCAGCAGCCAAGATGTAGAGGTGGGGAGGTTCTATGGCTACACCTTC
CDR3aa: CASSQDVEVGRFYGYTF

j_gene: TRBJ2-1
d_gene: NA
v_gene: TRBV7-2
abundance: few
CDR3nt: TGTGCCAGCAGCTCCGGGGCGGTCTACAATGAGCAGTTCTTC
CDR3aa: CASSSGAVYNEQFF

j_gene: TRBJ2-7
d_gene: NA
v_gene: TRBV20-1
abundance: many
CDR3nt: TGCAGTGCGCCTTTTCCCGGGGCCTTCTACGAGCAGTACTTC
CDR3aa: CSAPFPGAFYEQYF

j_gene: TRBJ2-7
d_gene: NA
v_gene: TRBV6-6
abundance: many
CDR3nt: TGTGCCAGCACCCAATCGGGGCGCGAGCAGTACTTC
CDR3aa: CASTQSGREQYF

j_gene: TRBJ2-1
d_gene: NA
v_gene: TRBV5-1
abundance: many
CDR3nt: TGCGCCAGCAGCTTGGTACTAGGACCCTACAATGAGCAGTTCTTC
CDR3aa: CASSLVLGPYNEQFF

j_gene: TRBJ2-1
d_gene: TRBD2
v_gene: TRBV5-1
abundance: many
CDR3nt: TGCGCCAGCAAAGGACTAGCGGGGGGACCCGTCGATGAGCAGTTCTTC
CDR3aa: CASKGLAGGPVDEQFF

j_gene: TRBJ2-1
d_gene: NA
v_gene: TRBV5-6
abundance: many
CDR3nt: TGTGCCAGCAGCGCGGGGTACGGGTACAATGAGCAGTTCTTC
CDR3aa: CASSAGYGYNEQFF

j_gene: TRBJ2-2
d_gene: NA
v_gene: TRBV5-1
abundance: many
CDR3nt: TGCGCCAGCAGCTTCGGGGGTGCCGGGGAGCTGTTTTTT
CDR3aa: CASSFGGAGELFF

j_gene: TRBJ2-2
d_gene: TRBD1
v_gene: TRBV7-8
abundance: many
CDR3nt: TGTGCCAGCAGCGAACAGGGGGCGGTTGGGGAGCTGTTTTTT
CDR3aa: CASSEQGAVGELFF

j_gene: TRBJ1-6
d_gene: NA
v_gene: TRBV7-9
abundance: many
CDR3nt: TGTGCCAGCAGCAACCCGGGACAAGGATCCGCCTATAATTCACCCCTCCACTTT
CDR3aa: CASSNPGQGSAYNSPLHF

j_gene: TRBJ2-2
d_gene: NA
v_gene: TRBV6-5
abundance: many
CDR3nt: TGTGCCAGCAGTATAGGGCCGGAAACCGGGGAGCTGTTTTTT
CDR3aa: CASSIGPETGELFF

j_gene: TRBJ1-1
d_gene: TRBD1
v_gene: TRBV10-3
abundance: many
CDR3nt: TGTGCCATCAGTGAGGCCGGGGGGACAGCGAACACTGAAGCTTTCTTT
CDR3aa: CAISEAGGTANTEAFF

j_gene: TRBJ2-3
d_gene: TRBD2
v_gene: TRBV7-9
abundance: many
CDR3nt: TGTGCCAGCAGCTTATGGCTAGCGGGGGGTTTTAACCCAGATACGCAGTATTTT
CDR3aa: CASSLWLAGGFNPDTQYF

j_gene: TRBJ2-5
d_gene: NA
v_gene: TRBV5-1
abundance: many
CDR3nt: TGCGCCAGCAGCGGAGGGACGAGGCAAGAGACCCAGTACTTC
CDR3aa: CASSGGTRQETQYF

j_gene: TRBJ2-1
d_gene: TRBD2
v_gene: TRBV6-4
abundance: many
CDR3nt: TGTGCCAGCAGTGACTCGAGCGGGGGGGCCAATGAGCAGTTCTTC
CDR3aa: CASSDSSGGANEQFF

j_gene: TRBJ2-3
d_gene: NA
v_gene: TRBV5-1
abundance: many
CDR3nt: TGCGCCAGCAGCTTGGAAGGGGCGAGGGGCACAGATACGCAGTATTTT
CDR3aa: CASSLEGARGTDTQYF

j_gene: TRBJ2-3
d_gene: NA
v_gene: TRBV7-9
abundance: many
CDR3nt: TGTGCCAGCGGAGGCACAGATACGCAGTATTTT
CDR3aa: CASGGTDTQYF

j_gene: TRBJ2-1
d_gene: NA
v_gene: TRBV5-4
abundance: many
CDR3nt: TGTGCCAGCAGCTTGAAGACCGGATCACAGGACAATGAGCAGTTCTTC
CDR3aa: CASSLKTGSQDNEQFF

j_gene: TRBJ2-5
d_gene: NA
v_gene: TRBV5-1
abundance: many
CDR3nt: TGCGCCAGCAGCCCGTGGGTGGCCAGCTCACGGCGGGAGACCCAGTACTTC
CDR3aa: CASSPWVASSRRETQYF

j_gene: TRBJ2-2
d_gene: TRBD1
v_gene: TRBV18
abundance: many
CDR3nt: TGTGCCAGCTCACCCACGGACAGGGGGAACGGGGAGCTGTTTTTT
CDR3aa: CASSPTDRGNGELFF

j_gene: TRBJ1-2
d_gene: TRBD1
v_gene: TRBV4-1
abundance: many
CDR3nt: TGCGCCAGCAGCCAACTAAAACTTGACAGGGGGCGAAGAGGCTACACCTTC
CDR3aa: CASSQLKLDRGRRGYTF

j_gene: TRBJ1-5
d_gene: NA
v_gene: TRBV20-1
abundance: many
CDR3nt: TGCAGTGCTAGAGCTACCGGGGGCGGTCAGCCCCAGCATTTT
CDR3aa: CSARATGGGQPQHF

j_gene: TRBJ2-5
d_gene: TRBD1
v_gene: TRBV12-3/TRBV12-4
abundance: many
CDR3nt: TGTGCCAGCAGCCCCAATAGGGGGCAGGAGACCCAGTACTTC
CDR3aa: CASSPNRGQETQYF

j_gene: TRBJ2-7
d_gene: NA
v_gene: TRBV12-3/TRBV12-4
abundance: many
CDR3nt: TGTGCCAGCAGGCCGGGACTGGAGGTTGGAGAGCAGTACTTC
CDR3aa: CASRPGLEVGEQYF

j_gene: TRBJ1-1
d_gene: NA
v_gene: TRBV12-3/TRBV12-4
abundance: many
CDR3nt: TGTGCCAGCAGCCCATCTACGCCAGCTGAAGCTTTCTTT
CDR3aa: CASSPSTPAEAFF

j_gene: TRBJ2-7
d_gene: NA
v_gene: TRBV3-1
abundance: many
CDR3nt: TGTGCCAGCAGCCCCCGCGGGTCCTCCTACGAGCAGTACTTC
CDR3aa: CASSPRGSSYEQYF

j_gene: TRBJ1-4
d_gene: TRBD1
v_gene: TRBV12-3/TRBV12-4
abundance: many
CDR3nt: TGTGCCAGCAGCCCAGATGGGGGACAGCTATATGCAACTAATGAAAAACTGTTTTTT
CDR3aa: CASSPDGGQLYATNEKLFF

j_gene: TRBJ2-1
d_gene: NA
v_gene: TRBV7-6
abundance: medium-sized
CDR3nt: TGTGCCAGCAGCTTAGTCCAGAAGGGCAATGAGCAGTTCTTC
CDR3aa: CASSLVQKGNEQFF

j_gene: TRBJ1-5
d_gene: NA
v_gene: TRBV20-1
abundance: many
CDR3nt: TGCAGTGCCCCTTTGGACGCTGACCAGCCCCAGCATTTT
CDR3aa: CSAPLDADQPQHF

j_gene: TRBJ2-5
d_gene: NA
v_gene: TRBV3-1
abundance: many
CDR3nt: TGTGCCAGCAGCCAAGATGACACACAGACTAGGAGGGAGACCCAGTACTTC
CDR3aa: CASSQDDTQTRRETQYF

j_gene: TRBJ1-1
d_gene: NA
v_gene: TRBV28
abundance: many
CDR3nt: TGTGCCAGCAGTTTAGCACAGGCTACCTACACTGAAGCTTTCTTT
CDR3aa: CASSLAQATYTEAFF

j_gene: TRBJ2-2
d_gene: NA
v_gene: TRBV11-3
abundance: many
CDR3nt: TGTGCCAGCAGCTCAGCAAGGACCGGGGAGCTGTTTTTT
CDR3aa: CASSSARTGELFF

j_gene: TRBJ2-7
d_gene: NA
v_gene: TRBV2
abundance: many
CDR3nt: TGTGCCAGCAGTGATGTCGGCACCTACGAGCAGTACTTC
CDR3aa: CASSDVGTYEQYF

j_gene: TRBJ2-5
d_gene: NA
v_gene: TRBV9
abundance: many
CDR3nt: TGTGCCAGCAGCGACCGGGACAACCAAGAGACCCAGTACTTC
CDR3aa: CASSDRDNQETQYF

j_gene: TRBJ1-2
d_gene: TRBD1
v_gene: TRBV5-1
abundance: few
CDR3nt: TGCGCCAGCAGCTTTCAGGGGGCCGGTGATGGCTACACCTTC
CDR3aa: CASSFQGAGDGYTF

j_gene: TRBJ2-5
d_gene: TRBD1
v_gene: TRBV5-1
abundance: many
CDR3nt: TGCGCCAGCAGCAGGACAGGGGAAGGGGGAGAGACCCAGTACTTC
CDR3aa: CASSRTGEGGETQYF

j_gene: TRBJ1-6
d_gene: TRBD1
v_gene: TRBV5-1
abundance: many
CDR3nt: TGCGCCAGCCGAAACGGACAGGGGGTTTTACCCCTCCACTTT
CDR3aa: CASRNGQGVLPLHF

j_gene: TRBJ2-2
d_gene: NA
v_gene: TRBV12-3/TRBV12-4
abundance: many
CDR3nt: TGTGCCAGCAGTTCGACACCGAACACCGGGGAGCTGTTTTTT
CDR3aa: CASSSTPNTGELFF

j_gene: TRBJ2-4
d_gene: NA
v_gene: TRBV5-1
abundance: many
CDR3nt: TGCGCCAGCACCCTGGCGGCGGGGGCAGGAAACATTCAGTACTTC
CDR3aa: CASTLAAGAGNIQYF

j_gene: TRBJ1-2
d_gene: NA
v_gene: TRBV12-3/TRBV12-4
abundance: many
CDR3nt: TGTGCCAGCAGTTTAGTACCGGGGGCCGGCTACACCTTC
CDR3aa: CASSLVPGAGYTF

j_gene: TRBJ1-4
d_gene: TRBD1
v_gene: TRBV15
abundance: many
CDR3nt: TGTGCCACCAGCAGCGCCGGGACAGGGAGAAAACTGTTTTTT
CDR3aa: CATSSAGTGRKLFF

j_gene: TRBJ1-4
d_gene: NA
v_gene: TRBV18
abundance: many
CDR3nt: TGTGCCAGCTCATTCGCCGCGGCAGAGAATGAAAAACTGTTTTTT
CDR3aa: CASSFAAAENEKLFF

j_gene: TRBJ2-5
d_gene: NA
v_gene: TRBV18
abundance: many
CDR3nt: TGTGCCAGCTCACCTCGGGAGGAGACCCAGTACTTC
CDR3aa: CASSPREETQYF

j_gene: TRBJ2-2
d_gene: TRBD1
v_gene: TRBV10-2
abundance: many
CDR3nt: TGCGCCAGCACATACCCCCGACAGGGCGCGAACACCGGGGAGCTGTTTTTT
CDR3aa: CASTYPRQGANTGELFF

j_gene: TRBJ2-2
d_gene: NA
v_gene: TRBV7-9
abundance: many
CDR3nt: TGTGCCAGCAGCCCTAATTCGGGACTTACCGGGGAGCTGTTTTTT
CDR3aa: CASSPNSGLTGELFF

j_gene: TRBJ1-5
d_gene: NA
v_gene: TRBV5-6
abundance: many
CDR3nt: TGTGCCAGCAGCTTGGGACAGCGGGATCAGCCCCAGCATTTT
CDR3aa: CASSLGQRDQPQHF

j_gene: TRBJ1-2
d_gene: NA
v_gene: TRBV5-6
abundance: many
CDR3nt: TGTGCCAGCAGCCCTCGACGGGGGCAGGGTTATGGCTACACCTTC
CDR3aa: CASSPRRGQGYGYTF

j_gene: TRBJ2-7
d_gene: NA
v_gene: TRBV7-9
abundance: many
CDR3nt: TGTGCCAGCAGCCCCATGGACACCTCCTACTTC
CDR3aa: CASSPMDTSYF

j_gene: TRBJ1-6
d_gene: NA
v_gene: TRBV5-1
abundance: many
CDR3nt: TGCGCCAGCAGCTTGCAGGGGTCCTATAATTCACCCCTCCACTTT
CDR3aa: CASSLQGSYNSPLHF